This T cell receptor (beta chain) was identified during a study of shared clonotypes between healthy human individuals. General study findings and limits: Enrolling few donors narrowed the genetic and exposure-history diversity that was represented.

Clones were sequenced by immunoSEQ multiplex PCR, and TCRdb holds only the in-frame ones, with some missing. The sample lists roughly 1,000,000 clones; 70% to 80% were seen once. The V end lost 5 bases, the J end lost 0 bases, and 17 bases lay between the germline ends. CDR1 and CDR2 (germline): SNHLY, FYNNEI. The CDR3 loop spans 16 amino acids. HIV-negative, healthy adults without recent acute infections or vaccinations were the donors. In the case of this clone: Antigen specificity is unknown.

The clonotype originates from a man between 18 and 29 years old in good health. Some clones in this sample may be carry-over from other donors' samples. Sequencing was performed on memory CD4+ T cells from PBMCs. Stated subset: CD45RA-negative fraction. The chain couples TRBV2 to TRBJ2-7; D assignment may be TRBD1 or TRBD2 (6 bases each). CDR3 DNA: TGTGCCAGCAGTTCCGGCCTTTGGGGGGCCTCCTACGAGCAGTACTTC. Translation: CASSSGLWGASYEQYF. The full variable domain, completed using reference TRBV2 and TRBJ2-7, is EPEVTQTPSHQVTQMGQEVILRCVPISNHLYFYWYRQILGQKVEFLVSFYNNEISEKSEIFDDQFSVERPDGSNFTLKIRSTKLEDSAMYFCASSSGLWGASYEQYFGPGTRLTVT.